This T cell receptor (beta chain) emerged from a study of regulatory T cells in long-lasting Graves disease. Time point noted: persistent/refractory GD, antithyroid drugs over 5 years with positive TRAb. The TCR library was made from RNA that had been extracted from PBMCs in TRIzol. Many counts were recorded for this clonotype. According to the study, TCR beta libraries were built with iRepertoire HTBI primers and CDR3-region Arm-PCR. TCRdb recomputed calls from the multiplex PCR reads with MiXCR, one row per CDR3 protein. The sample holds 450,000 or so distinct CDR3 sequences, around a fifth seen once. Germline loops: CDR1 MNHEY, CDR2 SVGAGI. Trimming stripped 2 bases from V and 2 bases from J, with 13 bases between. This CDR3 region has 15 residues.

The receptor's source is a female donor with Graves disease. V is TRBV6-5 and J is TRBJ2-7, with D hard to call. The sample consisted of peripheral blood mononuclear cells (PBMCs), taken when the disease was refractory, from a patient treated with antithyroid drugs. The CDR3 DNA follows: TGTGCCAGCAGTTACAACTTGGGTGCCCCCTACGAGCAGTACTTC. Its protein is CASSYNLGAPYEQYF.